The present T cell receptor (beta chain) was sequenced within a study of CD8+ T cells in alopecia areata. Study results and limitations: There were many expanded lesional clones persisting in scalp and blood during tofacitinib.

The CDR3 has 14 amino acids. CDR1 is SQVTM, CDR2 ANQGSEA, per germline. The V end was cut by 0 bases, the J end by 2 bases, with 8 bases between. Isolated RNA was reverse transcribed into cDNA used as the sequencing template. The assay was immunoSEQ multiplex PCR, and TCRdb's table has in-frame clones only and misses some. The sample contains some 180,000 clones, around half of which appear only once. Treatment of the sample: oral pan-JAK inhibitor, 5-10 mg twice daily. This clone was counted between two and nine times. Its matching antigen is unknown. This chain joins TRBV29-1 and TRBJ1-3; D unclear. Source: CD8+ T cells sorted from blood, taken at week 24, from a patient treated with tofacitinib. The sequence was collected from a human donor with alopecia areata. CDR3 coding DNA: TGCAGCGTTGAAGAGGGGAGGGCTGGAAACACCATATATTTT. It specifies CSVEEGRAGNTIYF.